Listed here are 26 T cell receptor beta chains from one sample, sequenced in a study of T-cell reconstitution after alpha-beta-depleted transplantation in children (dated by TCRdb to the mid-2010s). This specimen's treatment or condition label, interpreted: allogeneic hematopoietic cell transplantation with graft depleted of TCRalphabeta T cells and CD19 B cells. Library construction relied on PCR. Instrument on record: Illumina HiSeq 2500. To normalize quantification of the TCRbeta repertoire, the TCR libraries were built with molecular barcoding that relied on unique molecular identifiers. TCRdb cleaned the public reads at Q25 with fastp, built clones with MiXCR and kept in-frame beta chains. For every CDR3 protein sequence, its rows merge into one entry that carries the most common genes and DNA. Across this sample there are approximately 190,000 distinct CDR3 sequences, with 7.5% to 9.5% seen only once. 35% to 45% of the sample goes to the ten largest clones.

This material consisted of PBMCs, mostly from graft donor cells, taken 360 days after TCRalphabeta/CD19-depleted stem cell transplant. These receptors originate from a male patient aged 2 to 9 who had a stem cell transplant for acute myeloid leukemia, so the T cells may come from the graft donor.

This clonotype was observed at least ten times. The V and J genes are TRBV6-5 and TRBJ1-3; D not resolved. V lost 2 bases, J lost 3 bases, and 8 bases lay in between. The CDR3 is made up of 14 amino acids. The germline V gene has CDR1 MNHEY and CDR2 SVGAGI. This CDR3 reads CASSYGLGGNTIYF. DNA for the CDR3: TGTGCCAGCAGTTACGGTCTCGGTGGAAACACCATATATTTT.

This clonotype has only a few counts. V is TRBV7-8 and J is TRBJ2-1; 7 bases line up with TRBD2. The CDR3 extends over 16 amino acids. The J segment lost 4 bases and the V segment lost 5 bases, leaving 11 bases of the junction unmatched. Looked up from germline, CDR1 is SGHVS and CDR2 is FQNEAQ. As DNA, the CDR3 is TGTGCCAGCAGCCAGCCCCTAGCGGCGGGATACAATGAGCAGTTCTTC. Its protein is CASSQPLAAGYNEQFF.

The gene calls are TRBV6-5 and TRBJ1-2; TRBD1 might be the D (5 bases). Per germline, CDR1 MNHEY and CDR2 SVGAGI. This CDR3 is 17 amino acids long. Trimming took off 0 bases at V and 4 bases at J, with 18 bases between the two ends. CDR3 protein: CASSYSQRLGETYGYTF. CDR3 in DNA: TGTGCCAGCAGTTACTCGCAGCGACTGGGGGAAACCTATGGCTACACCTTC.

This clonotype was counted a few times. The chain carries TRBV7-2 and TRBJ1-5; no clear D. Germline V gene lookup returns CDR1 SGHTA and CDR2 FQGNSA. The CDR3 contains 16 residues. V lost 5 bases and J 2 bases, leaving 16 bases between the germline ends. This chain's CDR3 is CASSKQPSRGNQPQHF. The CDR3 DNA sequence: TGTGCCAGCAGCAAACAGCCCTCGAGGGGCAATCAGCCCCAGCATTTT.

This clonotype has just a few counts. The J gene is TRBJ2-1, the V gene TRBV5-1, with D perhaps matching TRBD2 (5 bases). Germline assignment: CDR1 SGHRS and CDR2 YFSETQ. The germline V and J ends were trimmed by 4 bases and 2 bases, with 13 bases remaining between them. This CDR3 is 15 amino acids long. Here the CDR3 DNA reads TGCGCCAGCAGCGCTGGACTCTCCACCTACAATGAGCAGTTCTTC. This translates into CASSAGLSTYNEQFF. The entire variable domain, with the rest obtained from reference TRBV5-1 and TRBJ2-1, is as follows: KAGVTQTPRYLIKTRGQQVTLSCSPISGHRSVSWYQQTPGQGLQFLFEYFSETQRNKGNFPGRFSGRQFSNSRSEMNVSTLELGDSALYLCASSAGLSTYNEQFFGPGTRLTVL.

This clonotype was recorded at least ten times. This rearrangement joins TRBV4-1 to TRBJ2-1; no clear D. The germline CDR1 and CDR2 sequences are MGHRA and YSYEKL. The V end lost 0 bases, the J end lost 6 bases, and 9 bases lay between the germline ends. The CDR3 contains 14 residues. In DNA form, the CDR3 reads TGCGCCAGCAGCCAAGATCCAGTGAGCAATGAGCAGTTCTTC. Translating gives CASSQDPVSNEQFF.

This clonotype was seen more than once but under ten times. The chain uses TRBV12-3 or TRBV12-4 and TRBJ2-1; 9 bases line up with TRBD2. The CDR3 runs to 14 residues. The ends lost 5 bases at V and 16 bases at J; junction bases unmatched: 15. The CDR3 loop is CASSPHEAAGGLFF. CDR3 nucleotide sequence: TGTGCCAGCAGTCCCCACGAGGCTGCGGGGGGGCTTTTCTTC.

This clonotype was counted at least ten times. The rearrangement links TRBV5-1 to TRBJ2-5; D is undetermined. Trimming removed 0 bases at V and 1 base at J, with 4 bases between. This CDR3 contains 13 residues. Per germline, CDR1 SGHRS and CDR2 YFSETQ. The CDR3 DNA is TGCGCCAGCAGCTTGGCCCTCCAAGAGACCCAGTACTTC. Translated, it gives CASSLALQETQYF.

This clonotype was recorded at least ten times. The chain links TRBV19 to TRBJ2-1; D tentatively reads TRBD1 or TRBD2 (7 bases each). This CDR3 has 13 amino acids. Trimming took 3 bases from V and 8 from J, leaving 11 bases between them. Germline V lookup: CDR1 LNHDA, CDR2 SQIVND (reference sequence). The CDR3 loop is CASSIRGGDEQFF. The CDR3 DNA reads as TGTGCCAGTAGTATCAGGGGGGGCGATGAGCAGTTCTTC.

The CDR3: CASSFGSGSGGELFF. The CDR3 coding sequence is TGTGCCAGCAGTTTTGGTAGCGGGAGTGGGGGGGAGCTGTTTTTT. The rearrangement links TRBV12-3 or TRBV12-4 to TRBJ2-2; the match to TRBD2 covers 9 bases. The CDR3 has 15 residues. The V segment lost 3 bases and the J segment 8 bases; nucleotides outside the gene matches: 7.

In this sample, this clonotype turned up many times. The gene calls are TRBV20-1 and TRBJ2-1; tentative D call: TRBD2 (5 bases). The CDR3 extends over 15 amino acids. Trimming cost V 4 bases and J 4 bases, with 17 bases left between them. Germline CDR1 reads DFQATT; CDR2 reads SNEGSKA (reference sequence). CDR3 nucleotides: TGCAGTGCTACCCGGGGAAACGCCAAGTACAATGAGCAGTTCTTC. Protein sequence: CSATRGNAKYNEQFF.

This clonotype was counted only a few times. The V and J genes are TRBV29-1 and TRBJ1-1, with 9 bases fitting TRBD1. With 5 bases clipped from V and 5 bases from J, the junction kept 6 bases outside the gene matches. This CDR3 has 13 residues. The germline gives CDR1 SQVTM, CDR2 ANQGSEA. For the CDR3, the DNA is TGCAGCGTTATTGGACAGGGGAGGACTGAAGCTTTCTTT. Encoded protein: CSVIGQGRTEAFF. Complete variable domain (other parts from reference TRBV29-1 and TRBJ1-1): SAVISQKPSRDICQRGTSLTIQCQVDSQVTMMFWYRQQPGQSLTLIATANQGSEATYESGFVIDKFPISRPNLTFSTLTVSNMSPEDSSIYLCSVIGQGRTEAFFGQGTRLTVV.

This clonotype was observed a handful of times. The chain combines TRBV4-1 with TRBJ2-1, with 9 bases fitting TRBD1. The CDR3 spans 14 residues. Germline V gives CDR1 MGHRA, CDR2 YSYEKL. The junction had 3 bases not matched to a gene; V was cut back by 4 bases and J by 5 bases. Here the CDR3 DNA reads TGCGCCAGCAGCCTCCGGGACAGGGACAATGAGCAGTTCTTC. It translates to CASSLRDRDNEQFF.

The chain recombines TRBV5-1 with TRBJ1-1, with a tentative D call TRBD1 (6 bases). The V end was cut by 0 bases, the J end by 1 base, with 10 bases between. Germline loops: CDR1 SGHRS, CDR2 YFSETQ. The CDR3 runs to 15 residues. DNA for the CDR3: TGCGCCAGCAGCTTGGCGAGGACAGCGAACACTGAAGCTTTCTTT. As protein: CASSLARTANTEAFF.

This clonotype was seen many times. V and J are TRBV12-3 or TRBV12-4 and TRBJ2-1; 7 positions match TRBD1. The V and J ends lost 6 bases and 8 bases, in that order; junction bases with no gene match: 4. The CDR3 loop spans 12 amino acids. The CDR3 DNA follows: TGTGCCAGCAGCTACAGGGGTGATGAGCAGTTCTTC. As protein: CASSYRGDEQFF.

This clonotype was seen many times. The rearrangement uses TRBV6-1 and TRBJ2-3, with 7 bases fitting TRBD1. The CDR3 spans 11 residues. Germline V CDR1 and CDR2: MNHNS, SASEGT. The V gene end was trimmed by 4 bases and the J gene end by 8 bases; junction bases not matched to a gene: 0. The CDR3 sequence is CASSGQGTQYF. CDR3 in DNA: TGTGCCAGCAGTGGACAGGGTACGCAGTATTTT.

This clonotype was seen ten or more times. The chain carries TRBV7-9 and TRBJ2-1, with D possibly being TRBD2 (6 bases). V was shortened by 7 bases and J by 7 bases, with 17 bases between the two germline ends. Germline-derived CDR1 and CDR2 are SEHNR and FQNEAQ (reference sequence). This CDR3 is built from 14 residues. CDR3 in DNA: TGTGCCAGCACTACTCGACTAGAGGCGAATGAGCAGTTCTTC. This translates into CASTTRLEANEQFF.

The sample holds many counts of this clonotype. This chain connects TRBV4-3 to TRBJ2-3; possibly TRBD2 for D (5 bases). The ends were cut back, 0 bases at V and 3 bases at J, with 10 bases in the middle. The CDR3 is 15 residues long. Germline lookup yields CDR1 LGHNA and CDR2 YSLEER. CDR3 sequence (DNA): TGCGCCAGCAGCCAAGAAGGATCGGGAACAGATACGCAGTATTTT. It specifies CASSQEGSGTDTQYF.

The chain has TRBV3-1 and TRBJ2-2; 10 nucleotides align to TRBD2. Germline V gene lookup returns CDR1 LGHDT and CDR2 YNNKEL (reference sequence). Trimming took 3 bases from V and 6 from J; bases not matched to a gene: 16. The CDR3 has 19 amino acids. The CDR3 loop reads CASSQGSGRDLAGAGELFF. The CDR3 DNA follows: TGTGCCAGCAGCCAGGGGTCAGGGAGAGATCTAGCGGGAGCCGGGGAGCTGTTTTTT.

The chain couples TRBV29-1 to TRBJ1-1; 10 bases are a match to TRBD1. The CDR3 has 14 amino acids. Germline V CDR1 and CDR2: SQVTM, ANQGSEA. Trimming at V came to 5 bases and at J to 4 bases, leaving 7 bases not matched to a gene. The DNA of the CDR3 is TGCAGCGTTCCCGGGACAGGGGCGAGCACTGAAGCTTTCTTT. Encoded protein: CSVPGTGASTEAFF.

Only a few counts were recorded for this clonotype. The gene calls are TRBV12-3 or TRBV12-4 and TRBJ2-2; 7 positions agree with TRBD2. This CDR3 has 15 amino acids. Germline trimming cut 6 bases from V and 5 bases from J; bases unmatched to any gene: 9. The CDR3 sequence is CASSNNPGRTGELFF. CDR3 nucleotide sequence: TGTGCCAGCAGCAATAACCCCGGGAGGACCGGGGAGCTGTTTTTT.

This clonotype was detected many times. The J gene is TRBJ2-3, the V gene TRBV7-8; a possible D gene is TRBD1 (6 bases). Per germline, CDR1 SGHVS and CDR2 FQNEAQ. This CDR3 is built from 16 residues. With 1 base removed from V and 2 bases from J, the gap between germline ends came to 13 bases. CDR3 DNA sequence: TGTGCCAGCAGCTTAGGCAGGGGTACGATCACAGATACGCAGTATTTT. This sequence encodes CASSLGRGTITDTQYF.

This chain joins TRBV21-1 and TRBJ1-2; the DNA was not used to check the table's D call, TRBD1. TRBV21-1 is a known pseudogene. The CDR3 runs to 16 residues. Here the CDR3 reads CASSKDQDIINYGYTF. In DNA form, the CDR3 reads TGTGCCAGCAGCAAAGATCAGGACATCATCAACTATGGCTACACCTTC.

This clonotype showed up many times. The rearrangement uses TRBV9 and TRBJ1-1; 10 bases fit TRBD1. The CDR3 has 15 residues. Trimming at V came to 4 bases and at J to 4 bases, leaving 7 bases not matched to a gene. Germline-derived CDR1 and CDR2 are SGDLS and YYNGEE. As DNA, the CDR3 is TGTGCCAGCAGCCTCAGCCGGGACAGGGGCACTGAAGCTTTCTTT. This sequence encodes CASSLSRDRGTEAFF.

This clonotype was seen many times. As DNA, the CDR3 is TGCGCCAGCAGCTTGGGGACAGGGGGGAATCAGCCCCAGCATTTT. Residues: CASSLGTGGNQPQHF. The chain uses TRBV5-1 and TRBJ1-5, with TRBD1 matching over 10 bases. This CDR3 has 15 amino acids. The germline CDR1 and CDR2 sequences are SGHRS and YFSETQ. With V trimmed by 0 bases and J by 4 bases, 1 base remained unmatched.

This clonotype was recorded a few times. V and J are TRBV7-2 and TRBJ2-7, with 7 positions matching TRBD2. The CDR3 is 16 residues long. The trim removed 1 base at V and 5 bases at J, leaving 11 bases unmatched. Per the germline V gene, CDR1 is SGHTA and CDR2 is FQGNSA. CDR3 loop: CASSLGRPSGNHEQYF. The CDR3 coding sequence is TGTGCCAGCAGCTTAGGACGCCCAAGCGGGAACCACGAGCAGTACTTC.